This T cell receptor (beta chain) was documented in a study of Graves' ophthalmopathy and Graves' hyperthyroidism. This clonotype was observed many times. This CDR3 spans 15 amino acids. Looked up from germline, CDR1 is LGHNT and CDR2 is FRNRAP. The V end was cut by 5 bases, the J end by 5 bases, with 18 bases between. RNA transcripts served as template for amplifying TCR beta CDR3 sequences. RT-PCR with HTBI primers came first, then second-round multiplex PCR. TCRdb re-called the multiplex PCR reads through MiXCR, storing one row per CDR3 protein. The data show roughly 410,000 distinct CDR3 sequences, less than 20% seen once.

Input material: peripheral blood. The origin of this receptor is a woman younger than 30 with stable Graves' hyperthyroidism. This rearrangement joins TRBV12-5 to TRBJ1-1; the D is unclear. As DNA, the CDR3 is TGTGCTAGTGGTCCCGACCCCGCGATTGGGACTGAAGCTTTCTTT. It is translated as CASGPDPAIGTEAFF.